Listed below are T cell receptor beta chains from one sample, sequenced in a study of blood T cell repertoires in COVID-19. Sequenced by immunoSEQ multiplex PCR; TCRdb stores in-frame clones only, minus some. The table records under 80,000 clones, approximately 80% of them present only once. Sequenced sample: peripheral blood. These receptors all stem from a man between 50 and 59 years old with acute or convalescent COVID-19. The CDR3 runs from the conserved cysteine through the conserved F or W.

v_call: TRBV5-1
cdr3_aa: CASSFLGGTEAFF

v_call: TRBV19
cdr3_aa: CASRKGLFNTEAFF

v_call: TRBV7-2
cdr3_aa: CASSPPVGRGNQETQYF

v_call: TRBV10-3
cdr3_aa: CAVAGGAYNEQFF

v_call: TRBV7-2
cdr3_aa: CATLRDRGLHGYTF

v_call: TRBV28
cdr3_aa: CASSPPRGRRETQYF

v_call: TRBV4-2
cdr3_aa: CASSQDWQGINGYTF

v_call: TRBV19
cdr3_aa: CASSISLAGDVNEQFF

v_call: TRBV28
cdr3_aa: CASSSTRGGEMNTEAFF

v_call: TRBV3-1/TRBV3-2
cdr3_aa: CASSRARTDTQYF

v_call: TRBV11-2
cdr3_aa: CASSLTSALGFGEQYF

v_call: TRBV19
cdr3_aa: CASSESGDRGSANEKLFF

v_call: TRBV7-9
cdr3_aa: CASSSDIRREEKLFF

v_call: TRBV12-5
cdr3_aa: CASRGLQETQYF

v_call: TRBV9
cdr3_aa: CASGRGQVETQYF

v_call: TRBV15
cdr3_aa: CATSRDRGQTDTQYF